This T cell receptor beta chain came from a study of T cell responses to AZD1222 COVID-19 vaccine. V was cut by 4 bases and J by 7 bases, with 21 bases left in between. The CDR3 has 16 residues. Germline CDR1 SGHAT, CDR2 FQNNGV. The study's findings and limits: Nearly half of the spike-specific TCRs reportedly recognize variant regions that carry no mutations.

Measured with immunoSEQ multiplex PCR; TCRdb has only the in-frame clones, and not every one. The sample shows roughly 120,000 clones, 88% of them seen only once. Comments on this clone: Its antigen is not known.

The sequencing here drew on peripheral blood, taken on day 0 of MenACWY control vaccination. The source of this sequence is an adult in good health. The chain recombines TRBV11-2 with TRBJ2-3; D perhaps matches TRBD2 (5 bases). CDR3 DNA sequence: TGTGCCAGCAGCTCGTCCGGGATCCCGACGGGTAATACGCAGTATTTT. Translating it yields CASSSSGIPTGNTQYF.